This T cell receptor beta chain was recovered during a study of cytomegalovirus exposure and HLA in healthy donors. V shed 6 bases, J shed 10 bases, and the junction held 12 bases outside the gene matches. CDR1 is ENHRY, CDR2 SYGVKD, per germline. The CDR3 loop spans 17 amino acids. To note about this clone: Its matching antigen is unknown.

With 60 Vbeta and 13 Jbeta primers, the PCR was carried out. Generated by immunoSEQ multiplex PCR, the TCRdb table keeps only in-frame clones and is missing some. The table shows 90,000 to 140,000 clones, with approximately 12% occurring only once. General study points: Three of the chains that were CMV-associated were confirmed in vitro to be specific for CMV antigens.

At the time of sampling, donors were nominally healthy, though unrecorded immune exposures were likely. This TCR came from a man between 35 and 55 years old in good health and CMV-seropositive. The sequenced material came from PBMCs. V is TRBV10-3 and J is TRBJ2-2; 15 bases match TRBD2. In nucleotides, the CDR3 is TGTGCCATCAGCGACCCGCGGACTAGCGGGAGGGAGTTGGAGCTGTTTTTT. Translation: CAISDPRTSGRELELFF.